This passage covers 7 T cell receptor beta chains from one sample sequenced in a study of blood T cell repertoires in COVID-19 (TCRdb year 2020). Receptor amplification or capture employed the immunoSEQ multiplex PCR assay. In TCRdb, the immuneACCESS table is reduced to in-frame sequences with V and J assigned. These tables do not hold every clone; where another copy was compared, an unresolved V gene accounts for under half, and the others remain unexplained. This sample lists over 150,000 clones; around 84% were detected once. Clones ranked in the top ten supply roughly 1.8% of the sample. The material sequenced was peripheral blood. Receptor source: a man at least 80 years old with acute or convalescent COVID-19.

The chain links TRBV19 to TRBJ2-2, with 8 bases lining up with TRBD1. This CDR3 spans 14 amino acids. V lost 5 bases to trimming and J lost 6 bases; unmatched junction nucleotides: 5. Germline-derived CDR1 and CDR2 are LNHDA and SQIVND (reference sequence). This CDR3 is CASSVDRVAGELFF. CDR3 DNA: TGTGCCAGTAGTGTGGACAGGGTAGCCGGGGAGCTGTTTTTT.

The chain joins TRBV5-6 to TRBJ2-3; no clear D gene. The CDR3 totals 15 residues. CDR1 is SGHDT, CDR2 YYEEEE, per germline. Trimming stripped 1 base from V and 0 bases from J, with 9 bases between. The CDR3 loop reads CASSLIDFSTDTQYF. The CDR3 DNA sequence: TGTGCCAGCAGCTTGATCGACTTCAGCACAGATACGCAGTATTTT.

Ten or more counts support this clone. This chain joins TRBV2 and TRBJ2-5; TRBD2 matches at 10 bases. CDR1 and CDR2 from the germline V gene are SNHLY and FYNNEI. There are 15 residues in the CDR3. The V gene end was trimmed by 4 bases and the J gene end by 7 bases; junction bases not matched to a gene: 9. CDR3 in DNA: TGTGCCAGCAGTGCTCTAGCGGGGGCAACGGGGACCCAGTACTTC. Encoded protein: CASSALAGATGTQYF.

The chain uses TRBV7-8 and TRBJ2-5; 11 bases align to TRBD2. The germline gives CDR1 SGHVS, CDR2 FQNEAQ. The CDR3 totals 14 residues. The V and J ends lost 5 bases and 3 bases, in that order; junction bases with no gene match: 2. The CDR3, as DNA: TGTGCCAGCAGCCCGGGACTAGCGGAAGAGACCCAGTACTTC. Protein product: CASSPGLAEETQYF.

The chain couples TRBV15 to TRBJ2-4, with TRBD2 as a possible D gene (5 bases). This CDR3 region has 14 residues. Trimming left V 0 bases short and J 5 bases short, with 8 bases between. Germline V gene data show CDR1 as LNHNV and CDR2 as YYDKDF (reference sequence). The CDR3 here is CATSRELVQNIQYF. CDR3 nucleotide sequence: TGTGCCACCAGCAGAGAACTAGTCCAAAACATTCAGTACTTC.

This chain connects TRBV2 to TRBJ1-3; no clear D. The V end lost 7 bases, the J end lost 6 bases, and 7 bases lay between the germline ends. CDR3 size: 11 residues. CDR1 is SNHLY and CDR2 is FYNNEI in the germline V gene. CDR3 nucleotides: TGTGCCAGCACCCAACTAAACACCATATATTTT. It encodes CASTQLNTIYF.

The V and J genes are TRBV9 and TRBJ2-7; no clear D. Trimming removed 0 bases at V and 1 base at J, with 8 bases between. Germline CDR1 is SGDLS and CDR2 is YYNGEE. The CDR3 spans 14 residues. Here the CDR3 reads CASSVGSGSYEQYF. The CDR3 DNA sequence: TGTGCCAGCAGCGTAGGCTCCGGTTCCTACGAGCAGTACTTC.